These 9 T cell receptor beta chains share one sample of origin, sequenced in a study of blood T cells in healthy people across ages. The authors ran a second PCR of 7 to 11 cycles using a sample-barcoded 5' primer and a J-beta primer mix. MiXCR, run by TCRdb on the 5' RACE reads, gives a single entry per CDR3 protein. The data hold 710,000 or so distinct CDR3 sequences, with less than 40% observed a single time. The source material was blood. The receptors here all came from an elderly woman in good health.

The chain is built from TRBV20-1 and TRBJ1-5, with D unclear. This CDR3 has 14 residues. Trimming took off 0 bases at V and 3 bases at J, with 9 bases between the two ends. Germline-derived CDR1 and CDR2 are DFQATT and SNEGSKA (reference sequence). The CDR3 is CSARDGLPNQPQHF. CDR3 DNA: TGCAGTGCTAGAGATGGACTACCCAATCAGCCCCAGCATTTT.

This clonotype occurred many times. The rearrangement links TRBV7-9 to TRBJ1-2; the D gene is possibly TRBD1 (5 bases). The CDR3 covers 14 residues. V was cut by 0 bases and J by 3 bases, with 8 bases left in between. The germline V gene has CDR1 SEHNR and CDR2 FQNEAQ (reference sequence). CDR3 residues: CASSLAGAYYGYTF. CDR3 in DNA: TGTGCCAGCAGCTTAGCAGGGGCCTACTATGGCTACACCTTC.

This clonotype was recorded at least ten times. The chain carries TRBV10-3 and TRBJ2-7; a possible D gene is TRBD1 (6 bases). V lost 4 bases to trimming and J lost 2 bases, with 6 bases between them. CDR3 length equals 12 residues. Germline V gene data show CDR1 as ENHRY and CDR2 as SYGVKD. The CDR3, as DNA: TGTGCCATCAGTGGGACAGCCTACGAGCAGTACTTC. Translation gives CAISGTAYEQYF.

In this sample, this clonotype turned up many times. The V call is TRBV5-1, the J call TRBJ2-3; D is uncertain. Trimming stripped 4 bases from V and 1 base from J, with 10 bases between. Germline CDR1 is SGHRS and CDR2 is YFSETQ. CDR3 size: 14 residues. Here the CDR3 DNA reads TGCGCCAGCAGCCGATTGCCGGGCACAGATACGCAGTATTTT. This encodes CASSRLPGTDTQYF.

In this sample, this clonotype turned up a few times. This rearrangement joins TRBV4-3 to TRBJ1-2; D unclear. Germline V gene lookup returns CDR1 LGHNA and CDR2 YSLEER. This CDR3 comprises 15 residues. V shed 1 base and J shed 5 bases, with 14 bases lying between them. As DNA, the CDR3 is TGCGCCAGCAGCCAAGGGTGGGTAACCCGGTATGGCTACACCTTC. Protein product: CASSQGWVTRYGYTF.

Many counts were recorded for this clonotype. The chain is built from TRBV9 and TRBJ1-2; D call uncertain. This CDR3 comprises 15 residues. Trimming stripped 0 bases from V and 8 bases from J, with 17 bases between. Germline CDR1 is SGDLS and CDR2 is YYNGEE. CDR3 in amino acids: CASSVEGRSGLGYTF. The CDR3 DNA is TGTGCCAGCAGCGTAGAAGGCAGGTCGGGCTTAGGCTACACCTTC.

This clonotype was detected ten times or more. V is TRBV20-1 and J is TRBJ2-5, with D hard to call. V dropped 5 bases and J dropped 11 bases, with 15 bases sitting between them. The CDR3 has 11 amino acids. Looked up from germline, CDR1 is DFQATT and CDR2 is SNEGSKA (reference sequence). CDR3 region: CSAQKDQRQYF. The CDR3 bases are TGCAGTGCTCAAAAAGACCAAAGGCAGTACTTC.

This clonotype was observed a handful of times. This chain connects TRBV3-1 to TRBJ1-6; D not certain. The length of the CDR3 is 16 residues. Germline lookup yields CDR1 LGHDT and CDR2 YNNKEL (reference sequence). V was cut by 4 bases and J by 9 bases, with 19 bases left in between. Here the CDR3 DNA reads TGTGCCAGCAGCCCAGGCGGTGGTGGTCGTGGTTCACCCCTCCACTTT. Translated: CASSPGGGGRGSPLHF.

With regard to this clonotype: A read error is possible here, since a much larger clone lies one base away. The chain is built from TRBV29-1 and TRBJ2-7, with 11 bases identical to TRBD2. The germline CDR1 and CDR2 sequences are SQVTM and ANQGSEA. Germline trimming cut 7 bases from V and 5 bases from J; bases unmatched to any gene: 7. There are 13 residues in the CDR3. The CDR3 DNA reads as TGCAGCGCCGGGACTAGCGGCACCCACGAGCAGTACTTC. Its translation is CSAGTSGTHEQYF.